This paragraph reports one T cell receptor (beta chain). The record originates from a study of cytomegalovirus exposure and HLA in healthy donors. CDR1 is GTSNPN, CDR2 SVGIG, per germline (reference sequence). This CDR3 has 15 residues. Trimming removed 0 bases from V and 1 base from J, with 12 bases in between. PCR primers comprised 60 Vbeta and 13 Jbeta primers. Profiled with immunoSEQ multiplex PCR; TCRdb holds only in-frame clones, not every one. The sample shows about 110,000 clones, 75% of them seen only once. This TCR was sampled from a male donor in good health and CMV-seropositive. The V gene is TRBV30, the J gene TRBJ1-1; D is unresolved. Sample: PBMCs. This CDR3 is CAWSVLYVRNTEAFF. In nucleotides, the CDR3 is TGTGCCTGGAGTGTTCTCTACGTGAGGAACACTGAAGCTTTCTTT.